The 26 T cell receptor beta chains listed next were all sequenced from one sample in a study of technical replicates of blood from four donors (dated by TCRdb to 2016 to 2017). The method behind the library was the immunoSEQ multiplex PCR assay. What TCRdb holds here is the immuneACCESS table cut down to in-frame rearrangements. Part of the clones is not present; checked against another copy, under half of the missing clones reflect an unresolved V gene, and the others are unexplained. Within this sample are some 66,000 clones, with about 98% of them counted one time only. Approximately 0.17% of the sample is taken by the ten largest. Sequencing was performed on T cells isolated from PBMCs. The receptor set was obtained from a human donor in good health.

This clone was observed once. The chain combines TRBV4-1 with TRBJ2-2; a weak D match, TRBD1 (6 bases). In germline, CDR1 is MGHRA, CDR2 YSYEKL. The CDR3 covers 14 residues. Trimming pared 4 bases from V and 6 bases from J, leaving 12 bases between. Written as DNA, the CDR3 is TGCGCCAGCAGCCTTATAGGGGGTGCCGGGGAGCTGTTTTTT. This codes for CASSLIGGAGELFF.

The genes are TRBV5-4 and TRBJ2-5; 14 bases are shared with TRBD2. This CDR3 is 17 amino acids long. V lost 3 bases and J lost 4; bases outside the gene matches: 8. Per the germline V gene, CDR1 is SGHNT and CDR2 is YYREEE (reference sequence). CDR3 amino acids: CASSSGGTSGRVETQYF. The CDR3 bases are TGTGCCAGCAGCTCGGGGGGGACTAGCGGGAGAGTAGAGACCCAGTACTTC.

The chain's CDR3 is CASSPGDTGRYEQYF. In DNA, the CDR3 is TGTGCCAGCAGCCCAGGGGACACGGGAAGGTACGAGCAGTACTTC. This chain connects TRBV5-4 to TRBJ2-7, with a weak D call TRBD1 (6 bases). The CDR3 runs to 15 residues. Germline assignment: CDR1 SGHNT and CDR2 YYREEE (reference sequence). Trimming cost V 4 bases and J 4 bases, with 18 bases left between them.

Only one count was recorded for this clone. The V and J genes are TRBV11-2 and TRBJ2-3; 7 bases agree with TRBD2. The trim removed 2 bases at V and 5 bases at J, leaving 10 bases unmatched. The CDR3 is 16 residues long. Germline CDR1 reads SGHAT; CDR2 reads FQNNGV. CDR3 sequence (DNA): TGTGCCAGCAGCTTAATTTTTACTAGCGCAAGAGATACGCAGTATTTT. It translates to CASSLIFTSARDTQYF. The variable domain in full, with the rest retrieved from reference TRBV11-2 and TRBJ2-3, is EAGVAQSPRYKIIEKRQSVAFWCNPISGHATLYWYQQILGQGPKLLIQFQNNGVVDDSQLPKDRFSAERLKGVDSTLKIQPAKLEDSAVYLCASSLIFTSARDTQYFGPGTRLTVL.

The chain joins TRBV18 to TRBJ1-4; D is unresolved. Germline CDR1 KGHSH, CDR2 LQKENI. This CDR3 is built from 16 residues. Trimming took 2 bases from V and 3 from J, leaving 13 bases between them. The CDR3 bases are TGTGCCAGCTCACCAACAAGGCACAGCTCTAATGAAAAACTGTTTTTT. Translating gives CASSPTRHSSNEKLFF.

This clone was seen once. This sequence joins TRBV5-8 and TRBJ2-3, with TRBD2 identical over 8 bases. The CDR3 is 16 residues long. Per the germline V gene, CDR1 is SGHTS and CDR2 is YDEGEE. The trim removed 1 base at V and 4 bases at J, leaving 8 bases unmatched. DNA for the CDR3: TGTGCCAGCAGCTTGTCTCTTAGCGGGGTCGCAGATACGCAGTATTTT. Encoded protein: CASSLSLSGVADTQYF.

V usage is TRBV10-1 and J usage is TRBJ2-5, with D possibly matching TRBD2 (5 bases). Germline V gene lookup returns CDR1 WNHNN and CDR2 SYGVQD (reference sequence). V was pared by 0 bases and J by 5 bases, with 13 bases between. The CDR3 spans 15 residues. CDR3 sequence reads: CASSESEASRETQYF. The CDR3 DNA sequence: TGCGCCAGCAGTGAGTCGGAGGCGAGTAGGGAGACCCAGTACTTC.

The chain carries TRBV7-6 and TRBJ1-1, with D possibly TRBD1 on 6 matching bases. V lost 3 bases, J lost 2 bases, and 19 bases lay in between. CDR1 is SGHVS, CDR2 FNYEAQ, per germline. This CDR3 contains 17 residues. The CDR3 loop is CASSFPDSDDHNTEAFF. CDR3 bases: TGTGCCAGCAGCTTCCCGGACAGCGATGATCACAACACTGAAGCTTTCTTT.

V is TRBV7-9 and J is TRBJ2-7; tentatively, D is TRBD1 (6 bases). CDR3 size: 13 residues. From germline, CDR1 is SEHNR and CDR2 FQNEAQ (reference sequence). The V gene lost 0 bases and the J gene lost 12 bases, with 15 bases spanning the gap. DNA for the CDR3: TGTGCCAGCAGCTTAGCGGTACAGGGTCTGGTGTACTTC. The encoded protein is CASSLAVQGLVYF. Based on the CDR3 plus reference TRBV7-9 and TRBJ2-7, the full variable domain is DTGVSQNPRHKITKRGQNVTFRCDPISEHNRLYWYRQTLGQGPEFLTYFQNEAQLEKSRLLSDRFSAERPKGSFSTLEIQRTEQGDSAMYLCASSLAVQGLVYFGPGTRLTVT.

The CDR3 nucleotides are TGCAGCGTTGGGAGGGGCGGGGAGCTGTTTTTT. This codes for CSVGRGGELFF. The chain is built from TRBV29-1 and TRBJ2-2, with TRBD2 as a possible D gene (6 bases). V lost 4 bases and J lost 7, with 7 bases in between. The CDR3 sequence is 11 residues long. Germline V gene lookup returns CDR1 SQVTM and CDR2 ANQGSEA.

The gene calls are TRBV5-1 and TRBJ1-1, with D unresolved. The CDR3 loop spans 15 amino acids. In germline, CDR1 is SGHRS, CDR2 YFSETQ. Trimming left V 6 bases short and J 1 base short, with 16 bases between. CDR3 residues: CASTASAGANTEAFF. As DNA, the CDR3 is TGCGCCAGCACCGCTTCAGCCGGAGCGAACACTGAAGCTTTCTTT.

This chain joins TRBV9 and TRBJ1-5; D is undetermined. This CDR3 region has 13 residues. The V gene lost 0 bases and the J gene lost 6 bases, with 7 bases spanning the gap. Germline-derived CDR1 and CDR2 are SGDLS and YYNGEE. CDR3 bases: TGTGCCAGCAGCGTAGACCTGAGTCAGCCCCAGCATTTT. Protein sequence: CASSVDLSQPQHF.

This sequence joins TRBV5-4 and TRBJ2-1, with 12 bases matching TRBD1. This CDR3 contains 16 residues. V shed 0 bases and J 8 bases; nucleotides not matched to a gene: 6. The germline V gene encodes CDR1 SGHNT and CDR2 YYREEE (reference sequence). The CDR3 sequence: CASSLDFGTGGDEQFF. DNA of the CDR3: TGTGCCAGCAGCTTGGATTTCGGGACAGGGGGCGATGAGCAGTTCTTC.

This chain joins TRBV2 and TRBJ2-5; 8 bases fit TRBD2. This CDR3 region has 16 residues. Germline lookup yields CDR1 SNHLY and CDR2 FYNNEI. V lost 3 bases to trimming and J lost 0 bases; unmatched junction nucleotides: 6. The CDR3 protein is CASSERFSGNQETQYF. The CDR3 DNA reads as TGTGCCAGCAGTGAGCGTTTTAGCGGGAACCAAGAGACCCAGTACTTC.

The V and J genes are TRBV6-1 and TRBJ2-7; D perhaps matches TRBD1 (6 bases). CDR3 size: 13 residues. The germline CDR1 and CDR2 sequences are MNHNS and SASEGT. V was pared by 3 bases and J by 4 bases, with 10 bases between. The CDR3 spells CASSDQGMYEQYF. CDR3 nucleotide sequence: TGTGCCAGCAGTGACCAGGGGATGTACGAGCAGTACTTC.

The chain is built from TRBV25-1 and TRBJ2-2; perhaps TRBD2 as D (7 bases). Germline lookup yields CDR1 MGHDK and CDR2 SYGVNS. The CDR3 covers 15 residues. V lost 3 bases and J 3 bases, leaving 11 bases between the germline ends. CDR3 in DNA: TGTGCCAGCAGTGAGGGGGGGCAGCACACCGGGGAGCTGTTTTTT. This gives the protein CASSEGGQHTGELFF.

The chain combines TRBV29-1 with TRBJ2-7, with TRBD1 matching 8 bases. The CDR3 consists of 15 residues. Germline-derived CDR1 and CDR2 are SQVTM and ANQGSEA. V was clipped by 0 bases and J by 2 bases; unmatched bases: 6. CDR3: CSVEDRDRHPYEQYF. In DNA form, the CDR3 reads TGCAGCGTTGAAGATCGGGACAGGCATCCCTACGAGCAGTACTTC.

The rearrangement uses TRBV5-5 and TRBJ2-1, with D possibly TRBD2 on 6 matching bases. The germline V and J ends were trimmed by 0 bases and 3 bases, with 13 bases remaining between them. The CDR3 loop spans 16 amino acids. CDR1 SGHKS and CDR2 YYEKEE come from the germline V gene (reference sequence). CDR3 DNA sequence: TGTGCCAGCAGCTTGGTGCGGGGCGCAATCTACAATGAGCAGTTCTTC. This gives the protein CASSLVRGAIYNEQFF.

The chain joins TRBV5-1 to TRBJ2-1; D may be TRBD2 (6 bases). The V gene lost 3 bases and the J gene lost 8 bases, with 15 bases spanning the gap. CDR3 length equals 14 residues. Germline V gene lookup returns CDR1 SGHRS and CDR2 YFSETQ. The CDR3 DNA follows: TGCGCCAGCAGCTCGGGGGAGATGGGCGATGAGCAGTTCTTC. Translating gives CASSSGEMGDEQFF.

The V gene is TRBV20-1, the J gene TRBJ1-2, with unresolved D. The V gene lost 5 bases and the J gene lost 7 bases, with 8 bases spanning the gap. Germline assignment: CDR1 DFQATT and CDR2 SNEGSKA (reference sequence). The CDR3 extends over 10 amino acids. The CDR3 nucleotides read TGCAGTGCTTTAGGAGGTGGCTACACCTTC. It yields the protein CSALGGGYTF.

The sample holds a few counts of this clone. This sequence joins TRBV18 and TRBJ1-5; D ambiguous. V gave up 6 bases and J gave up 3 bases, with 15 bases separating them. CDR3 length equals 15 residues. CDR1 and CDR2 (germline): KGHSH, LQKENI. Here the CDR3 reads CASSPVHAPNQPQHF. DNA for the CDR3: TGTGCCAGCTCGCCGGTCCACGCTCCCAATCAGCCCCAGCATTTT.

V is TRBV5-5 and J is TRBJ2-7; TRBD2 matches at 11 bases. The germline gives CDR1 SGHKS, CDR2 YYEKEE (reference sequence). V was clipped by 3 bases and J by 3 bases; unmatched bases: 2. The CDR3 runs 14 residues. The DNA of the CDR3 is TGTGCCAGCAGCTCTAGCGGGGGGAGCTACGAGCAGTACTTC. Residues: CASSSSGGSYEQYF.

The CDR3: CAWSIRQGYTF. The CDR3 bases are TGTGCCTGGAGCATACGACAGGGCTACACCTTC. The V call is TRBV30, the J call TRBJ1-2; possibly TRBD1 for D (5 bases). Trimming took off 3 bases at V and 8 bases at J, with 10 bases between the two ends. The CDR3 has 11 residues. Looked up from germline, CDR1 is GTSNPN and CDR2 is SVGIG (reference sequence).

The chain couples TRBV19 to TRBJ1-6; D may be TRBD1 (6 bases). Trimming removed 4 bases from V and 8 bases from J, with 9 bases in between. Germline CDR1 reads LNHDA; CDR2 reads SQIVND (reference sequence). This CDR3 comprises 13 residues. The CDR3 DNA reads TGTGCCAGTAGTACAGGACAGTATTCACCCCTCCACTTT. Protein product: CASSTGQYSPLHF.

In this sample, this clone turned up once. The chain couples TRBV6-5 to TRBJ2-7, with 7 bases fitting TRBD1. The CDR3 is 15 residues long. CDR1 and CDR2 (germline): MNHEY, SVGAGI. Trimming cost V 0 bases and J 4 bases; bases outside gene matches: 6. In DNA form, the CDR3 reads TGTGCCAGCAGTTACTCGACAGGGAGCCGTTACGAGCAGTACTTC. Translation gives CASSYSTGSRYEQYF.

This chain links TRBV2 with TRBJ1-5, with D possibly matching TRBD1 (6 bases). Between the trimmed V and J ends, which lost 5 bases and 2 bases, there was a span of 10 bases. This CDR3 has 14 residues. Germline loops: CDR1 SNHLY, CDR2 FYNNEI. In nucleotides, the CDR3 is TGTGCCAGCAGTCTGGACAGCGGCAATCAGCCCCAGCATTTT. Translation gives CASSLDSGNQPQHF.